This T cell receptor beta chain was sequenced during a study of human T cells and chemical hapten exposure. For the study at large: During the roughly 25-week study period, patients had diphenylcyclopropenone applied to the scalp every week. Study-level results: Expanded TCRs grouped into significantly more large CDR3 similarity clusters than controls produced.

Unique molecular identifiers were affixed to discrete cDNA molecules within the library. Each CDR3 protein is one row after TCRdb ran MiXCR on the RACE reads. The sample carries 80,000 to 100,000 distinct CDR3 sequences, over 9.5% recorded once. Germline V lookup: CDR1 ENHRY, CDR2 SYGVKD. The CDR3 spans 14 residues. This clonotype was seen only a few times. Antigen: not known. The junction departs from the called germline gene at one end, perhaps through a read error. Specified time point: patch test 2, 6 weeks after DPC sensitization. Treatment here: therapeutic diphenylcyclopropenone sensitization with weekly scalp DPC.

The source is a woman in her forties or fifties with alopecia areata. Some clones in this sample may be carry-over from other donors' samples. Sample: whole blood, taken in connection with sensitization to the hapten diphenylcyclopropenone (DPC). The chain joins TRBV10-3 to TRBJ2-7; 11 bases fit TRBD1. CDR3 bases: TGTGCCATCAGTTCCGGGACAGGGGGTTACGAGCAGTACTTT. It translates to CAISSGTGGYEQYF.